The 26 T cell receptor beta chains given below trace back to one sample, sequenced in a study of OX40 agonist ivuxolimab in advanced cancers. Some clones are missing from TCRdb's copy, which holds only in-frame ones; the method was immunoSEQ multiplex PCR. This table has under 75,000 clones, 80% to 95% appearing once. The sequences come from CD4+ or CD8+ T cells sorted from blood, collected in a trial of the OX40 agonist ivuxolimab. These receptors came from an adult with an advanced solid tumor such as melanoma, head and neck, liver or kidney cancer.

CDR3 in DNA: TGCGCCAGCAGCCAAGAGGGACTGGGGCTAAACACTGAAGCTTTCTTT. Translated: CASSQEGLGLNTEAFF. V is TRBV4-1 and J is TRBJ1-1; TRBD1 might be the D (5 bases). This CDR3 is built from 16 residues. Germline V CDR1 and CDR2: MGHRA, YSYEKL. The V and J ends lost 0 bases and 2 bases respectively, with 13 bases between them.

The chain carries TRBV27 and TRBJ2-7; 9 positions match TRBD1. Per the germline V gene, CDR1 is MNHEY and CDR2 is SMNVEV (reference sequence). J lost 3 bases, V lost 5 bases, and 17 bases had no gene match. This CDR3 region has 18 residues. CDR3 sequence: CASSRPLRDREVGYEQYF. The DNA for the CDR3 is TGTGCCAGCAGTCGACCACTCCGGGACAGGGAAGTTGGCTACGAGCAGTACTTC.

Remarks on this clone: Other nucleotide sequences from this sample produce the same CDR3. V gene TRBV27 combines with J gene TRBJ2-2; D gene uncertain. The V end was cut by 3 bases, the J end by 1 base, with 6 bases between. From germline, CDR1 is MNHEY and CDR2 SMNVEV (reference sequence). The CDR3 consists of 14 residues. The chain's CDR3 is CASSFSGNTGELFF. The CDR3 bases are TGTGCCAGCAGTTTCTCAGGGAACACCGGGGAGCTGTTTTTT.

This clone was detected once. The chain employs TRBV6-1 and TRBJ1-5; 9 nucleotides agree with TRBD1. Germline V gene sequence: CDR1 MNHNS, CDR2 SASEGT. Unmatched junction bases numbered 4, after V lost 1 base and J lost 0 bases. This CDR3 is 17 amino acids long. This CDR3 reads CASSEEGTGYSNQPQHF. For the CDR3, the DNA is TGTGCCAGCAGTGAAGAGGGGACAGGGTATAGCAATCAGCCCCAGCATTTT.

The chain has TRBV2 and TRBJ2-2; D not resolved. V gave up 7 bases and J gave up 5 bases, with 11 bases separating them. From germline, CDR1 is SNHLY and CDR2 FYNNEI. This CDR3 is 13 amino acids long. CDR3 region: CASTESWTGELFF. CDR3 in DNA: TGTGCCAGCACCGAGAGCTGGACCGGGGAGCTGTTTTTT.

This clone was seen a single time. One end of the junction is discordant with germline, which a read error may explain. J is TRBJ2-5 and V is TRBV7-7; D is unclear. Germline V gene data show CDR1 as SSHAT and CDR2 as FNYEAQ (reference sequence). This CDR3 is 13 amino acids long. The CDR3 here is CASSFEYQETQYF. The CDR3 coding sequence is TGTGCTAGCAGCTTCGAATACCAAGAGACCCAGTACTTC.

Comment on this clone: A read error may account for a junction end that differs from germline. Other nucleotide sequences in the sample specify the same CDR3. V usage is TRBV6-1 and J usage is TRBJ1-4; the D gene is possibly TRBD1 (6 bases). The CDR3 totals 15 residues. Germline assignment: CDR1 MNHNS and CDR2 SASEGT. The CDR3 here is CASSEAWTEHEKLFF. DNA of the CDR3: TGTGCTAGCAGTGAAGCATGGACAGAGCATGAAAAACTGTTTTTT.

The J gene is TRBJ1-5, the V gene TRBV19; no reliable D call. CDR1 is LNHDA and CDR2 is SQIVND in the germline V gene (reference sequence). The CDR3 is 12 amino acids. V lost 7 bases and J lost 5, with 9 bases in between. CDR3 sequence reads: CASMGWDQPQHF. In nucleotides, the CDR3 is TGTGCCAGTATGGGTTGGGATCAGCCCCAGCATTTT.

This clone was seen just once. The gene calls are TRBV6-7 and TRBJ1-5; the D gene is possibly TRBD1 (5 bases). TRBV6-7 is an ORF, and what it does is uncertain. The ends were cut back, 0 bases at V and 11 bases at J, with 17 bases in the middle. The CDR3 sequence is 15 residues long. The CDR3 reads CASSYSNGARGAQHF. The CDR3 DNA is TGTGCCAGCAGTTACTCGAATGGGGCACGCGGGGCCCAGCATTTT.

The V gene is TRBV6-4, the J gene TRBJ2-3; D may be TRBD1 (6 bases). The V and J ends lost 3 bases and 4 bases respectively, with 14 bases between them. Looked up from germline, CDR1 is MRHNA and CDR2 is SNTAGT. The length of the CDR3 is 15 residues. The CDR3 sequence: CASSEGEQGSDTQYF. The CDR3 coding sequence is TGTGCCAGCAGTGAAGGCGAACAGGGCTCAGATACGCAGTATTTT.

The rearrangement uses TRBV29-1 and TRBJ1-3; perhaps TRBD1 as D (5 bases). The CDR3 has 13 residues. Germline CDR1 and CDR2: SQVTM and ANQGSEA. Trimming took off 0 bases at V and 3 bases at J, with 6 bases between the two ends. CDR3 DNA: TGCAGCGTTGAAGAAGGGGTTGGAAACACCATATATTTT. Translation gives CSVEEGVGNTIYF.

The rearrangement uses TRBV6-5 and TRBJ2-3, with D unclear. V lost 4 bases and J 4 bases, leaving 15 bases between the germline ends. Per germline, CDR1 MNHEY and CDR2 SVGAGI. This CDR3 comprises 15 residues. CDR3 coding DNA: TGTGCCAGCAGTTCGGTCCAGGAGCAATCAGATACGCAGTATTTT. Its protein product is CASSSVQEQSDTQYF.

With regard to this clone: One end of the junction fails to match germline, which may point to a read error. The rearrangement uses TRBV5-4 and TRBJ2-7; TRBD1 matches at 10 bases. Germline V gene data show CDR1 as SGHNT and CDR2 as YYREEE (reference sequence). The CDR3 has 15 amino acids. This CDR3 is CASSPGTGASDEQYF. The DNA for the CDR3 is TGTGCCAGCAGCCCAGGGACAGGGGCCTCCGACGAGCAGTACTTC.

The CDR3 spells CAISKPDRIYHNQPQHF. As DNA, the CDR3 is TGTGCCATCAGCAAACCAGACAGGATATACCACAATCAGCCCCAGCATTTT. The rearrangement uses TRBV10-3 and TRBJ1-5, with D perhaps TRBD1 (6 bases). Trimming removed 6 bases at V and 3 bases at J, with 21 bases between. Germline CDR1 ENHRY, CDR2 SYGVKD. This CDR3 is built from 17 residues.

This chain uses TRBV12-5 with TRBJ1-2; weak D call: TRBD1 (6 bases). The CDR3 has 15 residues. CDR1 and CDR2 from the germline V gene are LGHNT and FRNRAP. Trimming removed 1 base from V and 0 bases from J, with 9 bases in between. The CDR3 protein is CASGLGDTPNYGYTF. CDR3 nucleotide sequence: TGTGCTAGTGGTTTGGGGGACACCCCTAACTATGGCTACACCTTC.

This clone was found once. This chain links TRBV11-2 with TRBJ2-1; D may match TRBD1 or TRBD2 (6 bases each). The CDR3 spans 17 residues. Germline V gene sequence: CDR1 SGHAT, CDR2 FQNNGV. The V end was cut by 2 bases, the J end by 0 bases, with 14 bases between. The CDR3 DNA reads TGTGCCAGCAGCTTAATATTGGGGGGCAGCTCCTACAATGAGCAGTTCTTC. It codes for CASSLILGGSSYNEQFF.

This chain links TRBV21-1 with TRBJ2-2; the table calls TRBD1, which could not be checked here. TRBV21-1 is an annotated pseudogene. The CDR3 is 18 amino acids. CDR3 in DNA: TGTGCCAGCAGCAAAAAGCTTGGGGACAGGGTGAGGACCGGGGAGCTGTTTTTT. It translates to CASSKKLGDRVRTGELFF.

This chain joins TRBV7-6 and TRBJ2-7; perhaps TRBD2 as D (7 bases). Germline CDR1 and CDR2: SGHVS and FNYEAQ. The CDR3 runs to 13 residues. V lost 5 bases and J 7 bases, leaving 15 bases between the germline ends. The CDR3 bases are TGTGCCAGCAGCCTAGGGGGGGTGGGAGAGCAGTACTTC. Its protein product is CASSLGGVGEQYF.

J is TRBJ1-1 and V is TRBV5-8; D gene unclear. Germline V gene lookup returns CDR1 SGHTS and CDR2 YDEGEE. V lost 0 bases, J lost 3 bases, and 6 bases lay in between. This CDR3 region has 13 residues. CDR3 protein: CASSLAGDTEAFF. The CDR3 DNA is TGTGCCAGCAGCTTGGCCGGGGACACTGAAGCTTTCTTT.

The chain links TRBV5-6 to TRBJ2-7; possibly TRBD2 for D (6 bases). V was clipped by 0 bases and J by 5 bases, with 9 bases between them. The CDR3 has 13 residues. Germline values: CDR1 SGHDT, CDR2 YYEEEE. The CDR3 spells CASSLGGIHEQYF. The CDR3 coding sequence is TGTGCCAGCAGCTTGGGCGGGATCCACGAGCAGTACTTC.

The chain links TRBV9 to TRBJ2-1; the D gene is possibly TRBD2 (6 bases). Germline values: CDR1 SGDLS, CDR2 YYNGEE. CDR3 length equals 15 residues. The V end lost 3 bases, the J end lost 0 bases, and 10 bases lay between the germline ends. This CDR3 is CASSEGGSSYNEQFF. In nucleotides, the CDR3 is TGTGCCAGCAGCGAAGGAGGGAGCTCCTACAATGAGCAGTTCTTC.

V is TRBV15 and J is TRBJ2-2; possible D gene TRBD2, 5 bases. The CDR3 has 15 amino acids. Deletions cut 8 bases from V and 0 bases from J, with 13 bases between. Germline lookup yields CDR1 LNHNV and CDR2 YYDKDF (reference sequence). CDR3 bases: TGTGCCACCGCACCCAGCGGAACGAACACCGGGGAGCTGTTTTTT. Amino acids: CATAPSGTNTGELFF.

This clone occurred once. The rearrangement uses TRBV29-1 and TRBJ2-7; a weak D match, TRBD1 (6 bases). The CDR3 has 13 amino acids. V dropped 4 bases and J dropped 7 bases, with 17 bases sitting between them. The germline gives CDR1 SQVTM, CDR2 ANQGSEA. The CDR3 DNA reads as TGCAGCGTTGTGTCCGGCGTAGGGGGTGAGCAGTACTTC. This translates into CSVVSGVGGEQYF.

This rearrangement joins TRBV5-4 to TRBJ2-2, with TRBD1 as a possible D gene (5 bases). V lost 4 bases to trimming and J lost 2 bases, with 15 bases between them. Germline CDR1 is SGHNT and CDR2 is YYREEE (reference sequence). The CDR3 covers 16 residues. The CDR3 here is CASSNWRRVNTGELFF. The CDR3 DNA follows: TGTGCCAGCAGCAACTGGCGCAGGGTAAACACCGGGGAGCTGTTTTTT. The full variable domain, completed using reference TRBV5-4 and TRBJ2-2, is ETGVTQSPTHLIKTRGQQVTLRCSSQSGHNTVSWYQQALGQGPQFIFQYYREEENGRGNFPPRFSGLQFPNYSSELNVNALELDDSALYLCASSNWRRVNTGELFFGEGSRLTVL.

CDR3 sequence: CASSEYRTREQFF. The CDR3 DNA is TGTGCCAGCAGTGAATATAGGACAAGGGAGCAGTTCTTC. This chain connects TRBV2 to TRBJ2-1; the D gene is possibly TRBD1 (5 bases). Trimming shortened V by 2 bases and J by 10 bases, and 12 bases separated the two germline ends. The CDR3 sequence is 13 residues long. Germline V lookup: CDR1 SNHLY, CDR2 FYNNEI. Supplemented by reference TRBV2 and TRBJ2-1, the full variable domain reads EPEVTQTPSHQVTQMGQEVILRCVPISNHLYFYWYRQILGQKVEFLVSFYNNEISEKSEIFDDQFSVERPDGSNFTLKIRSTKLEDSAMYFCASSEYRTREQFFGPGTRLTVL.

CDR3: CASSPDPGTGFEQYF. CDR3 nucleotides: TGTGCCAGCAGCCCTGACCCCGGGACAGGGTTCGAGCAGTACTTC. The rearrangement joins TRBV6-6 to TRBJ2-7, with TRBD1 matching 9 bases. Trimming removed 6 bases from V and 6 bases from J; junction bases left unmatched: 12. Germline lookup yields CDR1 MNHNY and CDR2 SVGAGI (reference sequence). CDR3 length equals 15 residues.